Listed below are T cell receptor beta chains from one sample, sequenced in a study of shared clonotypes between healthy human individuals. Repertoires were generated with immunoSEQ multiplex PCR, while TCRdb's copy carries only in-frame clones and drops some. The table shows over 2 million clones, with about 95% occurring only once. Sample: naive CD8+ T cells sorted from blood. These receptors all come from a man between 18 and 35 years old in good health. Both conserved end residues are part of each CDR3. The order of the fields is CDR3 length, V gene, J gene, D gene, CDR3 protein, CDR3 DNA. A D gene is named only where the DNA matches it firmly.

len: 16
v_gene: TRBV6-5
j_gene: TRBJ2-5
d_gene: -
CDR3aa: CASSYSRSGKQETQYF
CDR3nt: TGTGCCAGCAGTTACTCGAGATCGGGCAAACAAGAGACCCAGTACTTC

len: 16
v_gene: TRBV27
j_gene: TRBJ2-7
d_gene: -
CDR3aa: CASSPFTEQAAYEQYF
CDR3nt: TGTGCCAGCAGCCCTTTCACCGAACAGGCCGCCTACGAGCAGTACTTC

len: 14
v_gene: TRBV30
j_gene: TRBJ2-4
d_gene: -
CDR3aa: CAWSVGIGENIQYF
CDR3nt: TGTGCCTGGAGTGTTGGTATCGGGGAAAACATTCAGTACTTC

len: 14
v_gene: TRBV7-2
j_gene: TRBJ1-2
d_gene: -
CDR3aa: CASSLIETNYGYTF
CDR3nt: TGTGCCAGCAGCTTAATCGAAACTAACTATGGCTACACCTTC

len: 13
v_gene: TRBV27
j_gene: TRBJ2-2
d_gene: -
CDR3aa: CASSLSNTGELFF
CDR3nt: TGTGCCAGCAGTTTATCAAACACCGGGGAGCTGTTTTTT

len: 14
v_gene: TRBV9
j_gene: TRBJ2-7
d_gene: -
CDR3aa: CASSVAQGSYEQYF
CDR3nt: TGTGCCAGCAGCGTGGCACAGGGTTCCTACGAGCAGTACTTC

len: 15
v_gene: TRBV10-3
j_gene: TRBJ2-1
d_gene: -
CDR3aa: CAISGSQSSYNEQFF
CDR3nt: TGTGCCATCAGTGGAAGCCAGAGCTCCTACAATGAGCAGTTCTTC

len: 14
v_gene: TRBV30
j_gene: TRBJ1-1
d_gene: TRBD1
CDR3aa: CAWSVQGGSTEAFF
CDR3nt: TGTGCCTGGAGTGTCCAGGGGGGGAGCACTGAAGCTTTCTTT

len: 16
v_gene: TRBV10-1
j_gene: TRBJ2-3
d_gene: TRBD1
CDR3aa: CASGDSPMEATDTQYF
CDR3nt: TGCGCCAGCGGGGACAGTCCCATGGAGGCGACAGATACGCAGTATTTT

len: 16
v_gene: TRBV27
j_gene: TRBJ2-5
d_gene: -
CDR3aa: CASSLSAGSNQETQYF
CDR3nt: TGTGCCAGCAGTTTATCGGCAGGGAGTAACCAAGAGACCCAGTACTTC

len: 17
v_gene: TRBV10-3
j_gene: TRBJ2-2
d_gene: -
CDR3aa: CAISAFTDSERVGELFF
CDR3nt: TGTGCCATCAGTGCCTTCACCGACAGTGAGAGAGTCGGGGAGCTGTTTTTT

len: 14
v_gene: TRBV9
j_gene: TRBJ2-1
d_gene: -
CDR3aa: CASSVAGGWDEQFF
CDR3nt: TGTGCCAGCAGCGTAGCGGGGGGCTGGGACGAGCAGTTCTTC

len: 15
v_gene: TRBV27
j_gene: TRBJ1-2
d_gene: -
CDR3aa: CASSPPTVQGGGYTF
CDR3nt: TGTGCCAGCAGTCCCCCGACAGTTCAAGGGGGGGGCTACACCTTC

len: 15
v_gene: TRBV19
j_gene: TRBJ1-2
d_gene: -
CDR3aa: CASSMGSGANYGYTF
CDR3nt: TGTGCCAGTAGTATGGGGTCAGGGGCTAACTATGGCTACACCTTC

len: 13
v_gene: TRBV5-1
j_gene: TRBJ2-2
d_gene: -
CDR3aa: CASSLDLIGELFF
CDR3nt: TGCGCCAGCAGCTTGGATCTCATCGGGGAGCTGTTTTTT

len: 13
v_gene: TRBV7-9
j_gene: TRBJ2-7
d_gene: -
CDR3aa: CASSLQGTYEQYF
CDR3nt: TGTGCCAGCAGCTTACAGGGTACCTACGAGCAGTACTTC

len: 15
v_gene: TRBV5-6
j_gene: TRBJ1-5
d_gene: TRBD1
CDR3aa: CASSLGQGAGQPQHF
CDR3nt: TGTGCCAGCAGCTTGGGACAGGGGGCAGGGCAGCCCCAGCATTTT

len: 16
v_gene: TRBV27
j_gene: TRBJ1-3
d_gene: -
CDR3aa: CASSPMEGDLRNTIYF
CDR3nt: TGTGCCAGCAGCCCCATGGAAGGGGATCTTAGAAACACCATATATTTT

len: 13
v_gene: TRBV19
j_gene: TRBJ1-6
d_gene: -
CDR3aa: CASSGDLNSPLHF
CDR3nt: TGTGCCAGTTCCGGGGACCTTAATTCACCCCTCCACTTT

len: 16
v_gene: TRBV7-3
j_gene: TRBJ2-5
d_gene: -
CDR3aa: CASSLTRGGTQETQYF
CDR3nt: TGTGCCAGCAGCTTAACGCGAGGGGGAACACAAGAGACCCAGTACTTC

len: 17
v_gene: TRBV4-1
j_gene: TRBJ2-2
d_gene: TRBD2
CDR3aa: CASSFLAGGPSAGELFF
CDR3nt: TGCGCCAGCAGCTTTCTAGCGGGAGGGCCGTCGGCCGGGGAGCTGTTTTTT

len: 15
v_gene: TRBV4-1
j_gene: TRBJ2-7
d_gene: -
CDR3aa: CASSQESGSSYEQYF
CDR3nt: TGCGCCAGCAGCCAAGAATCCGGAAGCTCCTACGAGCAGTACTTC

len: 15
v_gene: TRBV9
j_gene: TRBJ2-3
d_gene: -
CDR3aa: CASSVMGVDTDTQYF
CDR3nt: TGTGCCAGCAGCGTGATGGGTGTGGACACAGATACGCAGTATTTT

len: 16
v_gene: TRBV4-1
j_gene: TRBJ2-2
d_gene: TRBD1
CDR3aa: CASSHATGGATGELFF
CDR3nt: TGCGCCAGCAGCCATGCAACAGGGGGCGCCACCGGGGAGCTGTTTTTT

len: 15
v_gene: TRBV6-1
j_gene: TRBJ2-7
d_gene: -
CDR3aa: CASSDVPGEPYEQYF
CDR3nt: TGTGCCAGCAGCGACGTTCCGGGGGAACCCTACGAGCAGTACTTC

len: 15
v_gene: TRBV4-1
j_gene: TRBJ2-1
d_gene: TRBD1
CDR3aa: CASSQGTGTYNEQFF
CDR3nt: TGCGCCAGCAGCCAGGGGACAGGAACCTACAATGAGCAGTTCTTC